This passage covers 29 T cell receptor beta chains from one sample sequenced in a study of identical twins. From the 5' RACE reads, TCRdb called clonotypes with MiXCR, one entry per CDR3 protein. The profile shows roughly 240,000 distinct CDR3 sequences, 7% to 8.5% of them singletons. In addition, the sample was reused for a study of yellow fever vaccine responses in identical twins.

The sequenced material came from CD8+ T cells sorted from blood. The receptors shown here come from a woman younger than 30 in good health.

This clonotype has a count of ten or more. The J gene is TRBJ1-2, the V gene TRBV29-1; no firm D call. CDR1 SQVTM and CDR2 ANQGSEA come from the germline V gene. The length of the CDR3 is 13 residues. V was cut by 6 bases and J by 2 bases, with 13 bases left in between. The CDR3 sequence is CSVDIDLNYGYTF. For the CDR3, the DNA is TGCAGCGTCGACATTGATTTAAACTATGGCTACACCTTC.

This clonotype turned up a few times. In DNA form, the CDR3 reads TGTGCCAGCAGCTTAAGGGGGACAGCCTACGAGCAGTACTTC. This encodes CASSLRGTAYEQYF. This chain connects TRBV14 to TRBJ2-7; TRBD1 aligns across 7 bases. CDR3 length equals 14 residues. The germline gives CDR1 SGHDN, CDR2 FVKESK. With 5 bases clipped from V and 2 bases from J, the junction kept 6 bases outside the gene matches.

This clonotype occurred many times. The chain joins TRBV9 to TRBJ2-7; 11 nucleotides match TRBD2. Germline CDR1 SGDLS, CDR2 YYNGEE. V shed 2 bases, J shed 2 bases, and the junction held 3 bases outside the gene matches. The CDR3 covers 15 residues. The CDR3 DNA follows: TGTGCCAGCAGCGTTGGGACTAGCGGACCCTACGAGCAGTACTTC. Translating it yields CASSVGTSGPYEQYF.

This clonotype was counted at least ten times. This sequence joins TRBV24-1 and TRBJ1-5; D uncertain. The CDR3 covers 12 residues. Trimming took off 5 bases at V and 4 bases at J, with 5 bases between the two ends. Germline CDR1 reads KGHDR; CDR2 reads SFDVKD. The CDR3 spells CATSVGNQPQHF. The CDR3, as DNA: TGTGCCACCAGTGTCGGAAATCAGCCCCAGCATTTT.

The genes are TRBV27 and TRBJ2-1; tentative D call: TRBD1 (5 bases). V lost 6 bases and J 8 bases, leaving 20 bases between the germline ends. The CDR3 extends over 15 amino acids. CDR1 and CDR2 from the germline V gene are MNHEY and SMNVEV (reference sequence). The CDR3 DNA reads TGTGCCAGCAGCCCCCTAGGGGTGCGCTCCGATGAGCAGTTCTTC. It is translated as CASSPLGVRSDEQFF.

Comment on this clonotype: The junction departs from the called germline gene at one end, perhaps through a read error. The genes are TRBV7-8 and TRBJ2-5; TRBD2 matches at 11 bases. Germline-derived CDR1 and CDR2 are SGHVS and FQNEAQ. There are 15 residues in the CDR3. CDR3: CASSVAGGPQETQYF. The CDR3, as DNA: TGTGCCAGCAGCGTAGCGGGAGGGCCCCAAGAGACCCAGTACTTC.

This clonotype was counted at least ten times. This chain connects TRBV5-1 to TRBJ2-5; no firm D call. The CDR3 sequence is 16 residues long. The V gene's germline CDR1 is SGHRS and CDR2 YFSETQ. The V gene lost 0 bases and the J gene lost 4 bases, with 16 bases spanning the gap. The CDR3: CASSLVIAHPPETQYF. CDR3 DNA: TGCGCCAGCAGCTTGGTGATAGCCCACCCTCCAGAGACCCAGTACTTC.

This clonotype was counted a few times. The chain combines TRBV7-9 with TRBJ2-1; 8 bases map to TRBD2. The CDR3 covers 16 residues. Germline values: CDR1 SEHNR, CDR2 FQNEAQ (reference sequence). V shed 5 bases and J 7 bases; nucleotides not matched to a gene: 13. CDR3 protein: CASSHSPGVAGNEQFF. CDR3 coding DNA: TGTGCCAGCAGCCACTCCCCCGGGGTAGCGGGGAATGAGCAGTTCTTC.

The chain is built from TRBV5-1 and TRBJ2-7, with 7 bases that match TRBD1. CDR3 length: 16 amino acids. Looked up from germline, CDR1 is SGHRS and CDR2 is YFSETQ. Losses at the gene ends were 5 bases for V and 0 bases for J; bases not matched to a gene: 11. The DNA for the CDR3 is TGCGCCAGCAGTCAATATATTGACAGGGTCTCCTACGAGCAGTACTTC. Protein sequence: CASSQYIDRVSYEQYF.

The V and J genes are TRBV27 and TRBJ1-5, with D maybe TRBD1 (6 bases). The V end was cut by 5 bases, the J end by 4 bases, with 15 bases between. CDR3 length equals 15 residues. Germline CDR1 reads MNHEY; CDR2 reads SMNVEV (reference sequence). CDR3 DNA sequence: TGTGCCAGCAGTCCCGGGACATTAATAAATCAGCCCCAGCATTTT. It yields the protein CASSPGTLINQPQHF.

The sample holds a few counts of this clonotype. The rearrangement uses TRBV20-1 and TRBJ1-5; a possible D gene is TRBD1 (6 bases). V was cut by 0 bases and J by 6 bases, with 9 bases left in between. From germline, CDR1 is DFQATT and CDR2 SNEGSKA (reference sequence). The CDR3 length is 13 residues. The CDR3 region is CSARDGGSQPQHF. CDR3 DNA sequence: TGCAGTGCTAGAGATGGGGGCAGTCAGCCCCAGCATTTT.

In this sample, this clonotype turned up a few times. The V and J genes are TRBV7-8 and TRBJ2-1, with 9 bases identical to TRBD2. The CDR3 runs to 15 residues. V lost 7 bases and J lost 2; bases outside the gene matches: 6. CDR1 is SGHVS, CDR2 FQNEAQ, per germline. The CDR3 sequence: CASTPVAGAYNEQFF. The CDR3 DNA sequence: TGTGCCAGCACCCCGGTAGCGGGGGCCTACAATGAGCAGTTCTTC.

J is TRBJ2-2 and V is TRBV5-6, with 7 bases identical to TRBD1. Germline CDR1 and CDR2: SGHDT and YYEEEE. Germline trimming cut 0 bases from V and 1 base from J; bases unmatched to any gene: 12. There are 19 residues in the CDR3. The CDR3 nucleotides read TGTGCCAGCAGCTTGGCCCTCGACTGGGACAGTCAGAACACCGGGGAGCTGTTTTTT. It encodes CASSLALDWDSQNTGELFF.

This chain links TRBV21-1 with TRBJ2-3; the DNA was not compared with TRBD2, the D call given in the table. TRBV21-1 is a pseudogene. The CDR3 contains 19 residues. The CDR3 spells CASSKSLEREGVVTDTQYF. In nucleotides, the CDR3 is TGTGCCAGCAGCAAATCATTGGAACGGGAGGGCGTCGTCACAGATACGCAGTATTTT.

This clonotype has a handful of counts. This chain connects TRBV5-6 to TRBJ2-3, with 14 bases identical to TRBD2. Germline lookup yields CDR1 SGHDT and CDR2 YYEEEE. This CDR3 comprises 17 residues. The ends lost 4 bases at V and 3 bases at J; junction bases unmatched: 7. CDR3 coding DNA: TGTGCCAGCAGCACCGGGACTAGCGGGAGACTGACAGATACGCAGTATTTT. Its translation: CASSTGTSGRLTDTQYF. Supplemented by reference TRBV5-6 and TRBJ2-3, the full variable domain reads DAGVTQSPTHLIKTRGQQVTLRCSPKSGHDTVSWYQQALGQGPQFIFQYYEEEERQRGNFPDRFSGHQFPNYSSELNVNALLLGDSALYLCASSTGTSGRLTDTQYFGPGTRLTVL.

This clonotype was counted between two and nine times. V is TRBV2 and J is TRBJ2-1; no clear D. Germline V lookup: CDR1 SNHLY, CDR2 FYNNEI. V lost 6 bases and J 7 bases, leaving 19 bases between the germline ends. The CDR3 has 15 residues. CDR3 DNA sequence: TGTGCCAGCAGCCCAATACTGGGTTCCGAGAATGAGCAGTTCTTC. Translation: CASSPILGSENEQFF. Full variable domain (outside the CDR3, taken from reference TRBV2 and TRBJ2-1): EPEVTQTPSHQVTQMGQEVILRCVPISNHLYFYWYRQILGQKVEFLVSFYNNEISEKSEIFDDQFSVERPDGSNFTLKIRSTKLEDSAMYFCASSPILGSENEQFFGPGTRLTVL.

This clonotype showed up just a few times. V is TRBV7-2 and J is TRBJ2-1, with 10 bases lining up with TRBD2. The CDR3 is 15 residues long. Trimming removed 7 bases from V and 4 bases from J; junction bases left unmatched: 7. Germline CDR1 and CDR2: SGHTA and FQGNSA. The CDR3 DNA reads as TGTGCCAGCATCCCGGGACTAGCGAGATACAATGAGCAGTTCTTC. Protein product: CASIPGLARYNEQFF. Together with reference TRBV7-2 and TRBJ2-1, the CDR3 gives the full variable domain: GAGVSQSPSNKVTEKGKDVELRCDPISGHTALYWYRQSLGQGLEFLIYFQGNSAPDKSGLPSDRFSAERTGGSVSTLTIQRTQQEDSAVYLCASIPGLARYNEQFFGPGTRLTVL.

This clonotype came up many times. This chain links TRBV6-4 with TRBJ1-1, with 7 bases aligning to TRBD1. Trimming took 2 bases from V and 4 from J; bases not matched to a gene: 4. The germline gives CDR1 MRHNA, CDR2 SNTAGT. CDR3 length: 14 residues. The CDR3 region is CASSDHRGGTEAFF. In DNA form, the CDR3 reads TGTGCCAGCAGTGACCACAGGGGAGGCACTGAAGCTTTCTTT.

This clonotype was detected only a few times. The chain is built from TRBV28 and TRBJ2-1, with TRBD2 identical over 7 bases. The CDR3 has 15 residues. The germline V gene has CDR1 MDHEN and CDR2 SYDVKM. Germline trimming cut 2 bases from V and 4 bases from J; bases unmatched to any gene: 5. The CDR3 spells CASSLPSGVYNEQFF. The DNA of the CDR3 is TGTGCCAGCAGTTTACCCAGCGGGGTATACAATGAGCAGTTCTTC.

This chain joins TRBV12-3 or TRBV12-4 and TRBJ1-4, with TRBD1 matching over 7 bases. The CDR3 has 15 residues. V dropped 0 bases and J dropped 8; count of bases not matched to a gene: 6. The CDR3, as DNA: TGTGCCAGCAGTTTAGCCGGACAGGCAGGGGAAAAACTGTTTTTT. Residues: CASSLAGQAGEKLFF.

The V gene is TRBV7-8, the J gene TRBJ2-4; TRBD2 is a possible D gene (6 bases). The germline gives CDR1 SGHVS, CDR2 FQNEAQ. This CDR3 comprises 16 residues. The V end lost 2 bases, the J end lost 4 bases, and 15 bases lay between the germline ends. CDR3 sequence reads: CASSLRRAGKKNIQYF. Here the CDR3 DNA reads TGTGCCAGCAGCTTACGGCGGGCGGGGAAAAAAAACATTCAGTACTTC.

This clonotype was counted between two and nine times. J is TRBJ1-1 and V is TRBV9; D possibly corresponds to TRBD1 (5 bases). The CDR3 extends over 15 amino acids. The V gene lost 4 bases and the J gene lost 0 bases, with 13 bases spanning the gap. CDR1 is SGDLS and CDR2 is YYNGEE in the germline V gene. This chain's CDR3 is CASSSRTDMNTEAFF. CDR3 bases: TGTGCCAGCAGCTCGCGGACGGACATGAACACTGAAGCTTTCTTT.

The chain couples TRBV7-8 to TRBJ2-7; tentative D call: TRBD2 (7 bases). CDR1 is SGHVS, CDR2 FQNEAQ, per germline. The CDR3 contains 15 residues. Deletions cut 4 bases from V and 0 bases from J, with 13 bases between. CDR3 protein: CASSSGGLRSYEQYF. The CDR3 bases are TGTGCCAGCAGCTCGGGGGGCCTCCGCTCCTACGAGCAGTACTTC.

This clonotype has more than one count but fewer than ten. The V and J genes are TRBV11-2 and TRBJ2-7, with 9 bases that match TRBD2. The CDR3 consists of 14 residues. In germline, CDR1 is SGHAT, CDR2 FQNNGV. V gave up 1 base and J gave up 6 bases; unmatched junction bases: 4. The chain's CDR3 is CASSLAGTSSEQYF. The CDR3 DNA is TGTGCCAGCAGCTTAGCAGGGACTAGCTCCGAGCAGTACTTC.

This clonotype was seen a handful of times. The V gene is TRBV2, the J gene TRBJ2-7; 7 nucleotides align to TRBD2. V shed 6 bases and J 2 bases; nucleotides not matched to a gene: 7. The CDR3 is 14 amino acids. The germline V gene encodes CDR1 SNHLY and CDR2 FYNNEI. For the CDR3, the DNA is TGTGCCAGCAGACAAAGCGGGAACGCCTACGAGCAGTACTTC. Translating it yields CASRQSGNAYEQYF.

This clonotype was seen at least ten times. CDR3 region: CASSQEDRVTDTQYF. CDR3 DNA: TGCGCCAGCAGCCAAGAGGACAGGGTGACAGATACGCAGTATTTT. V and J are TRBV4-1 and TRBJ2-3; the match to TRBD1 covers 8 bases. From germline, CDR1 is MGHRA and CDR2 YSYEKL. V trimming: 0 bases; J trimming: 3 bases; junction bases outside the gene matches: 2. CDR3 length: 15 amino acids.

This clonotype appeared a few times. The chain couples TRBV7-2 to TRBJ2-3, with 13 bases matching TRBD2. The ends lost 5 bases at V and 2 bases at J; junction bases unmatched: 7. The CDR3 extends over 17 amino acids. CDR1 and CDR2 (germline): SGHTA, FQGNSA. The CDR3 is CASSDLGLAGTTDTQYF. The DNA for the CDR3 is TGTGCCAGCAGCGACCTGGGACTAGCGGGGACCACAGATACGCAGTATTTT.

This clonotype was seen ten or more times. This rearrangement joins TRBV29-1 to TRBJ2-1; D is ambiguous. V was shortened by 7 bases and J by 7 bases, with 14 bases between the two germline ends. From germline, CDR1 is SQVTM and CDR2 ANQGSEA. CDR3 length equals 12 residues. This CDR3 reads CSALMNGNEQFF. CDR3 sequence (DNA): TGCAGCGCCCTGATGAACGGTAATGAGCAGTTCTTC.

The chain has TRBV29-1 and TRBJ2-1; D may be TRBD2 (6 bases). CDR3 length equals 12 residues. Germline CDR1 is SQVTM and CDR2 is ANQGSEA. V lost 2 bases to trimming and J lost 6 bases, with 8 bases between them. The CDR3 is CSVELAFNEQFF. In DNA, the CDR3 is TGCAGCGTTGAACTAGCGTTCAATGAGCAGTTCTTC.